These 30 T cell receptor beta chains share one sample of origin, sequenced in a study of shared clonotypes between healthy human individuals. The table came from immunoSEQ multiplex PCR; TCRdb's copy has only in-frame clones and leaves some out. Among 2,500,000 or so clones, 85% to 95% were seen once, and the ten largest hold approximately 0.4%. Sequencing was done on a sample of naive CD4+ T cells from PBMCs. Subset described: CD45RA+ positively selected. Receptor source: a man younger than 35 in good health. Some clones in this sample may be carry-over from other donors' samples.

The rearrangement links TRBV15 to TRBJ2-7, with D perhaps matching TRBD2 (5 bases). Trimming shortened V by 0 bases and J by 6 bases, and 21 bases separated the two germline ends. Germline V gene data show CDR1 as LNHNV and CDR2 as YYDKDF (reference sequence). This CDR3 is 17 amino acids long. CDR3 nucleotide sequence: TGTGCCACCAGCAGAGAGGTAGCGTCTTTATCCCTGCTCGAGCAGTACTTC. Encoded protein: CATSREVASLSLLEQYF.

V and J are TRBV7-3 and TRBJ2-1; 7 nucleotides match TRBD2. Germline V CDR1 and CDR2: SGHTA, FQGTGA. After removal of 2 bases from V and 6 bases from J, the junction contained 7 bases not matched to a gene. This CDR3 comprises 15 residues. In nucleotides, the CDR3 is TGTGCCAGCAGCTTAGATCCGCGGGAGATCAATGAGCAGTTCTTC. It codes for CASSLDPREINEQFF.

The chain carries TRBV30 and TRBJ1-4, with 7 bases identical to TRBD1. Trimming cost V 2 bases and J 2 bases; bases outside gene matches: 14. The CDR3 runs 18 residues. Germline V gene sequence: CDR1 GTSNPN, CDR2 SVGIG (reference sequence). The CDR3 spells CAWSHTGVLQRTNEKLFF. CDR3 coding DNA: TGTGCCTGGAGTCACACAGGGGTATTACAACGGACTAATGAAAAACTGTTTTTT.

CDR3 nucleotides: TGTGCCAGCAGCCGCTCGATCGACCTAGCGGGAGCAGATACGCAGTATTTT. This gives the protein CASSRSIDLAGADTQYF. The chain combines TRBV11-2 with TRBJ2-3, with 10 bases aligning to TRBD2. The germline CDR1 and CDR2 sequences are SGHAT and FQNNGV. Trimming removed 5 bases from V and 4 bases from J; junction bases left unmatched: 12. The CDR3 is made up of 17 amino acids.

This sequence joins TRBV28 and TRBJ1-4; D may be TRBD1 (5 bases). Germline CDR1 MDHEN, CDR2 SYDVKM. This CDR3 comprises 16 residues. CDR3 residues: CVSQQGGGGQSEKLFF. The CDR3, as DNA: TGTGTCTCCCAGCAGGGCGGGGGAGGACAAAGTGAAAAACTGTTTTTT.

Concerning this clone itself: This sample includes further DNA sequences coding for the same CDR3. The chain recombines TRBV28 with TRBJ1-2; no reliable D call. CDR3 length equals 12 residues. Trimming pared 1 base from V and 0 bases from J, leaving 0 bases between. Germline-derived CDR1 and CDR2 are MDHEN and SYDVKM. CDR3 sequence: CASSLSNYGYTF. The CDR3 bases are TGTGCCAGCAGTTTATCTAACTATGGCTACACCTTC.

The DNA for the CDR3 is TGTGCCAGCAGACCACCGGGACAGGGTCCGGAAGCTTTCTTT. Translating it yields CASRPPGQGPEAFF. The rearrangement links TRBV6-5 to TRBJ1-1, with 9 bases aligning to TRBD1. CDR1 and CDR2 from the germline V gene are MNHEY and SVGAGI. The V and J ends lost 6 bases and 8 bases, in that order; junction bases with no gene match: 10. This CDR3 is 14 amino acids long.

The J gene is TRBJ1-1, the V gene TRBV7-9; D gene unclear. Looked up from germline, CDR1 is SEHNR and CDR2 is FQNEAQ (reference sequence). The CDR3 is 14 residues long. Trimming pared 4 bases from V and 0 bases from J, leaving 9 bases between. The DNA for the CDR3 is TGTGCCAGCAGCTCGAATACACTGAACACTGAAGCTTTCTTT. This translates into CASSSNTLNTEAFF.

The chain is built from TRBV5-4 and TRBJ2-7, with unresolved D. The CDR3 has 15 residues. Germline CDR1 and CDR2: SGHNT and YYREEE (reference sequence). V was shortened by 0 bases and J by 2 bases, with 12 bases between the two germline ends. The CDR3 spells CASSLARPTPYEQYF. CDR3 nucleotide sequence: TGTGCCAGCAGCTTGGCTAGACCCACCCCCTACGAGCAGTACTTC.

This clone was observed a single time. CDR3 DNA sequence: TGTGCCAGCAGTGGGGCGGGGGGGTCAGATACGCAGTATTTT. This translates into CASSGAGGSDTQYF. This chain joins TRBV25-1 and TRBJ2-3, with 9 bases identical to TRBD2. Germline V gene sequence: CDR1 MGHDK, CDR2 SYGVNS. V lost 4 bases and J lost 4; bases outside the gene matches: 3. There are 14 residues in the CDR3.

J is TRBJ2-3 and V is TRBV5-4; D not certain. V was trimmed by 4 bases and J by 0 bases, leaving 12 bases between them. CDR3 length: 15 amino acids. Germline assignment: CDR1 SGHNT and CDR2 YYREEE (reference sequence). CDR3 protein: CASSVGSSSTDTQYF. The CDR3 bases are TGTGCCAGCAGCGTGGGAAGTTCTAGCACAGATACGCAGTATTTT.

The chain couples TRBV7-9 to TRBJ2-7; 7 bases match TRBD1. In germline, CDR1 is SEHNR, CDR2 FQNEAQ (reference sequence). With 5 bases clipped from V and 7 bases from J, the junction kept 14 bases outside the gene matches. The CDR3 covers 15 residues. The CDR3 nucleotides are TGTGCCAGCAGCCCCCGGGACAGTTGGGATGGAGAGCAGTACTTC. It translates to CASSPRDSWDGEQYF.

This CDR3 reads CASSPTGQNYGYTF. CDR3 nucleotides: TGTGCCAGCAGCCCAACCGGACAGAACTATGGCTACACCTTC. V gene TRBV9 combines with J gene TRBJ1-2; tentative D call: TRBD1 (6 bases). CDR3 size: 14 residues. V was clipped by 4 bases and J by 2 bases, with 12 bases between them. Germline CDR1 SGDLS, CDR2 YYNGEE.

The chain combines TRBV18 with TRBJ1-1, with a tentative D call TRBD1 (5 bases). Per germline, CDR1 KGHSH and CDR2 LQKENI. This CDR3 is 16 amino acids long. Trimming stripped 6 bases from V and 0 bases from J, with 17 bases between. The CDR3 sequence: CASSPRPEQVNTEAFF. The CDR3, as DNA: TGTGCCAGCTCCCCAAGACCAGAACAGGTGAACACTGAAGCTTTCTTT.

DNA of the CDR3: TGTGCCAGTAGTACCTGGACAGGGAAATATTTTACCGGGGAGCTGTTTTTT. Residues: CASSTWTGKYFTGELFF. The gene calls are TRBV19 and TRBJ2-2; 8 bases align to TRBD1. In germline, CDR1 is LNHDA, CDR2 SQIVND (reference sequence). The V gene end was trimmed by 4 bases and the J gene end by 5 bases; junction bases not matched to a gene: 12. The CDR3 contains 17 residues.

The chain joins TRBV30 to TRBJ2-3; D gene uncertain. V dropped 0 bases and J dropped 1 base, with 14 bases sitting between them. This CDR3 comprises 16 residues. Germline CDR1 and CDR2: GTSNPN and SVGIG (reference sequence). The CDR3 DNA follows: TGTGCCTGGAGTGTACTTTGGCCGGTGGGCACAGATACGCAGTATTTT. The encoded protein is CAWSVLWPVGTDTQYF.

The V call is TRBV9, the J call TRBJ2-1, with D tentatively TRBD1 or TRBD2 (5 bases each). Germline-derived CDR1 and CDR2 are SGDLS and YYNGEE. Trimming left V 0 bases short and J 10 bases short, with 17 bases between. CDR3 length: 15 residues. This chain's CDR3 is CASSVVGTTQNEQFF. As DNA, the CDR3 is TGTGCCAGCAGCGTAGTCGGGACGACCCAAAACGAGCAGTTCTTC.

This clone was detected once. The genes are TRBV18 and TRBJ1-3; D uncertain. The CDR3 extends over 16 amino acids. V lost 6 bases and J 0 bases, leaving 15 bases between the germline ends. CDR1 and CDR2 from the germline V gene are KGHSH and LQKENI. The DNA of the CDR3 is TGTGCCAGCTCTCGGTTTGAGCCGAGCTCTGGAAACACCATATATTTT. Translation gives CASSRFEPSSGNTIYF.

The rearrangement links TRBV9 to TRBJ1-2; 8 nucleotides align to TRBD1. J gave up 8 bases and V 3 bases, and 6 bases lay outside the gene matches. CDR1 and CDR2 (germline): SGDLS, YYNGEE. The CDR3 is made up of 13 amino acids. In DNA form, the CDR3 reads TGTGCCAGCAGCGCGCGGACAGGGTTGGGCTACACCTTC. As protein: CASSARTGLGYTF.

This clone showed up just a few times. This CDR3 is CASRGRDRSNQPQHF. Written as DNA, the CDR3 is TGTGCCAGCAGGGGCCGGGATCGGAGCAATCAGCCCCAGCATTTT. V usage is TRBV2 and J usage is TRBJ1-5; D not certain. V shed 6 bases and J shed 1 base, with 13 bases lying between them. This CDR3 region has 15 residues. From germline, CDR1 is SNHLY and CDR2 FYNNEI.

Concerning this clone itself: In the same sample, other DNA sequences code for this CDR3. The chain employs TRBV7-9 and TRBJ1-5; D ambiguous. V was cut by 1 base and J by 5 bases, with 6 bases left in between. Germline V lookup: CDR1 SEHNR, CDR2 FQNEAQ (reference sequence). This CDR3 has 13 amino acids. CDR3 sequence (DNA): TGTGCCAGCAGCTTAGGCCGAGATCAGCCCCAGCATTTT. Translation gives CASSLGRDQPQHF.

V gene TRBV5-1 combines with J gene TRBJ2-3; 8 nucleotides match TRBD1. CDR3 size: 13 residues. CDR1 SGHRS and CDR2 YFSETQ come from the germline V gene. The V and J ends lost 4 bases and 14 bases, in that order; junction bases with no gene match: 12. The CDR3 protein is CASSTQPGQAGYF. CDR3 bases: TGCGCCAGCAGCACACAACCGGGACAGGCGGGGTATTTT.

This clone was recorded once. The V gene is TRBV19, the J gene TRBJ2-2, with a weak D call TRBD1 (5 bases). Germline values: CDR1 LNHDA, CDR2 SQIVND (reference sequence). CDR3 length: 15 amino acids. With 4 bases removed from V and 1 base from J, the gap between germline ends came to 10 bases. The CDR3 spells CASSRRDRNTGELFF. In nucleotides, the CDR3 is TGTGCCAGTAGTAGACGAGACAGGAACACCGGGGAGCTGTTTTTT.

This chain joins TRBV14 and TRBJ2-5; 10 positions match TRBD2. This CDR3 is built from 15 residues. CDR1 is SGHDN, CDR2 FVKESK, per germline. V lost 4 bases to trimming and J lost 5 bases; unmatched junction nucleotides: 7. This CDR3 is CASSRPSGRGETQYF. The CDR3 DNA follows: TGTGCCAGCAGCCGTCCTAGCGGGAGAGGGGAGACCCAGTACTTC.

The CDR3 sequence: CATYEPNNYEQYF. The CDR3 DNA is TGTGCCACGTACGAGCCGAACAATTACGAGCAGTACTTC. V gene TRBV28 combines with J gene TRBJ2-7, with D unclear. V lost 10 bases and J lost 4, with 17 bases in between. The CDR3 is 13 residues long. Germline V gene lookup returns CDR1 MDHEN and CDR2 SYDVKM.

The rearrangement uses TRBV6-1 and TRBJ1-5, with D hard to call. V was trimmed by 4 bases and J by 4 bases, leaving 11 bases between them. The CDR3 has 14 amino acids. Germline CDR1 is MNHNS and CDR2 is SASEGT. CDR3 region: CASSVASGNQPQHF. The DNA for the CDR3 is TGTGCCAGCAGTGTGGCGTCGGGTAATCAGCCCCAGCATTTT.

V gene TRBV5-1 combines with J gene TRBJ2-1; 15 bases are a match to TRBD2. Looked up from germline, CDR1 is SGHRS and CDR2 is YFSETQ. Losses at the gene ends were 0 bases for V and 8 bases for J; bases not matched to a gene: 6. The CDR3 consists of 17 residues. CDR3 in amino acids: CASSLAGLAGGDDEQFF. CDR3 sequence (DNA): TGCGCCAGCAGCTTGGCGGGACTAGCGGGAGGAGACGATGAGCAGTTCTTC.

The chain joins TRBV6-6 to TRBJ1-4; D not certain. Germline values: CDR1 MNHNY, CDR2 SVGAGI (reference sequence). Trimming removed 10 bases from V and 7 bases from J, with 13 bases in between. The CDR3 has 12 amino acids. CDR3 sequence: CATTGGREKLFF. CDR3 bases: TGTGCCACCACGGGAGGGCGTGAAAAACTGTTTTTT.

The rearrangement joins TRBV27 to TRBJ2-2; no clear D. V lost 3 bases and J 2 bases, leaving 7 bases between the germline ends. The CDR3 has 14 residues. From germline, CDR1 is MNHEY and CDR2 SMNVEV (reference sequence). CDR3 sequence: CASSFLVNTGELFF. The CDR3 DNA is TGTGCCAGCAGTTTTTTAGTAAACACCGGGGAGCTGTTTTTT.

The gene calls are TRBV6-1 and TRBJ2-3, with 11 bases aligning to TRBD2. Trimming took 6 bases from V and 4 from J; bases not matched to a gene: 6. This CDR3 is built from 15 residues. In germline, CDR1 is MNHNS, CDR2 SASEGT. DNA of the CDR3: TGTGCCAGCAGGAAATTAGCGGGAGGGTCAGATACGCAGTATTTT. Its protein product is CASRKLAGGSDTQYF.